There are many counts of the clone carrying this T cell receptor beta chain. Its specificity is unknown. This entry is derived from a study of T cells after yellow fever vaccination. The study's findings and limits: There was a small share of clonotypes that showed up in both the CD4 and CD8 compartments. Among primary-vaccination clones, most reappeared after the booster, at around 97% for CD4 and 88% for CD8. Abundant clonotypes from the bulk population could contaminate FACS-sorted repertoires.

V lost 0 bases to trimming and J lost 8 bases; unmatched junction nucleotides: 5. The length of the CDR3 is 14 residues. Germline CDR1 DFQATT, CDR2 SNEGSKA (reference sequence). Synthesis of TCR cDNA relied on 5'RACE template switching, which attached a universal primer site and UMIs. Each CDR3 protein is one row after TCRdb ran MiXCR on the 5' RACE reads. This table holds approximately 150,000 distinct CDR3 sequences, roughly 8% found once. The V call is TRBV20-1, the J call TRBJ2-1; the match to TRBD2 covers 9 bases. The sequencing here drew on CD4+ T cells sorted from PBMCs, taken 5 days after the yellow fever booster vaccination. The source of this sequence is a man between 25 and 39 years old who received the YFV17D yellow fever vaccine. The CDR3 region is CSAREASGKDEQFF. CDR3 DNA sequence: TGCAGTGCTAGAGAAGCTAGCGGGAAAGATGAGCAGTTCTTC.